This T cell receptor beta chain is drawn from a study of identical twins. Overall study results and limits: Donors were not followed over many years; analysis was cross-sectional.

TCRdb passed the 5' RACE reads through MiXCR, listing each CDR3 protein once. The sample consists of about 500,000 distinct CDR3 sequences, 14% of them appearing once. V was trimmed by 3 bases and J by 5 bases, leaving 10 bases between them. Germline CDR1 reads DFQATT; CDR2 reads SNEGSKA (reference sequence). This CDR3 has 12 residues. This clonotype was counted between two and nine times. Its target is not known. These sequences were also reported in another study, on yellow fever vaccine responses in identical twins.

The TCR was taken from a young woman in good health. The chain is built from TRBV20-1 and TRBJ2-5; no reliable D call. Sequencing input: CD4+ T cells sorted from blood. CDR3 amino acids: CSASGRRETQYF. DNA of the CDR3: TGCAGTGCTAGTGGGCGACGGGAGACCCAGTACTTC.